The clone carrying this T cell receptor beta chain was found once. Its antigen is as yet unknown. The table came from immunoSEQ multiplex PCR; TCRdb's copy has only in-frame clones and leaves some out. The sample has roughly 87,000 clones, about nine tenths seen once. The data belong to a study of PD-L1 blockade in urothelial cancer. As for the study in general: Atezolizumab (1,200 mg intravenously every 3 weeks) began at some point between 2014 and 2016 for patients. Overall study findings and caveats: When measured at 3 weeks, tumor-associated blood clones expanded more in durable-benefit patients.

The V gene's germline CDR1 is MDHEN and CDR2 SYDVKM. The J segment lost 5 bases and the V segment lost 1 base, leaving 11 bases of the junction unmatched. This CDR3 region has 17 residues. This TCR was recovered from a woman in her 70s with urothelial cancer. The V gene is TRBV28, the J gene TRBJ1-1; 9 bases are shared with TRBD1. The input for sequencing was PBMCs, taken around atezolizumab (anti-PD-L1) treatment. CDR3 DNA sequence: TGTGCCAGCAGTTTATATCGGGGGACAGGGAGAGGTACTGAAGCTTTCTTT. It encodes CASSLYRGTGRGTEAFF.